Listed below are T cell receptor beta chains from one sample, sequenced in a study of neurological immune-mediated disorders. TCRdb passed the 5' RACE reads through MiXCR, listing each CDR3 protein once. In the table there are about 120,000 distinct CDR3 sequences, 3% to 3.5% of which are singletons. The material sequenced was PBMCs. These TCRs come from a woman aged 30 to 39 with multiple sclerosis. Each CDR3 is given with its conserved first and last residue. The order of the fields is D gene, J gene, V gene, clone size, CDR3 protein, CDR3 DNA. A D gene is named only where the DNA matches it firmly. The size field is filled for only some rows; it gives once, few, many or a size class.

>-|TRBJ2-3|TRBV20-1|many
CSALGTDTQYF
TGCAGTGCCCTAGGGACAGATACGCAGTATTTT
>-|TRBJ2-5|TRBV18|few
CASSSSAEETQYF
TGTGCCAGCTCATCTTCTGCGGAGGAGACCCAGTACTTC
>-|TRBJ2-5|TRBV5-1|many
CASSFLTGTEETQYF
TGCGCCAGCAGCTTTCTCACAGGGACCGAAGAGACCCAGTACTTC
>TRBD2|TRBJ2-3|TRBV5-1|many
CASSLVASGGASDTQYF
TGCGCCAGCAGCTTGGTGGCTAGCGGGGGGGCTAGTGATACGCAGTATTTT
>-|TRBJ2-1|TRBV4-1|many
CASSQPMVFRGEQFF
TGCGCCAGCAGCCAACCTATGGTCTTCCGCGGTGAGCAGTTCTTC
>TRBD1|TRBJ1-2|TRBV5-1|few
CASSLDGQAVYGYTF
TGCGCCAGCAGCTTGGATGGACAGGCGGTATATGGCTACACCTTC
>TRBD2|TRBJ2-5|TRBV20-1|many
CSADTSGDSKTQYF
TGCAGTGCAGACACTAGCGGGGATTCGAAGACCCAGTACTTC
>-|TRBJ1-1|TRBV5-8|-
CASSLLARHTEAFF
TGTGCCAGCAGCTTGCTCGCCAGACACACTGAAGCTTTCTTT
>-|TRBJ2-2|TRBV7-2|many
CASSLGGAPGTGELFF
TGTGCCAGCAGCTTAGGGGGGGCCCCGGGCACCGGGGAGCTGTTTTTT
>-|TRBJ2-3|TRBV4-1|-
CASSQDLEAWIGTDTQYF
TGCGCCAGCAGCCAAGATTTGGAGGCGTGGATTGGCACAGATACGCAGTATTTT
>-|TRBJ2-1|TRBV18|many
CASSPPSRVSNEQFF
TGTGCCAGCTCACCACCGTCCAGGGTTAGCAATGAGCAGTTCTTC
>TRBD1|TRBJ1-2|TRBV10-3|many
CAISAWTGGPGYTF
TGTGCCATCAGTGCCTGGACAGGGGGCCCTGGCTACACCTTC
>-|TRBJ1-4|TRBV6-6|-
CASSYGSPGEKLFF
TGTGCCAGCAGTTACGGATCCCCGGGGGAAAAACTGTTTTTT
>-|TRBJ2-3|TRBV5-8|many
CASSIARTDTQYF
TGTGCCAGCAGCATCGCCCGCACAGATACGCAGTATTTT
>TRBD1|TRBJ1-1|TRBV6-2/TRBV6-3|many
CASRTGGRDTEAFF
TGTGCCAGCCGGACAGGGGGTAGGGACACTGAAGCTTTCTTT
>-|TRBJ2-2|TRBV4-3|-
CASSQDVALNTGELFF
TGCGCCAGCAGCCAAGATGTCGCCTTGAACACCGGGGAGCTGTTTTTT
>-|TRBJ2-7|TRBV18|many
CASSPRNSYEQYF
TGTGCCAGCTCCCCCCGTAACTCCTACGAGCAGTACTTC
>-|TRBJ1-2|TRBV29-1|many
CSVEDHRHRYGYTF
TGCAGCGTTGAAGATCATAGACACCGCTATGGCTACACCTTC
>-|TRBJ2-7|TRBV29-1|many
CSVGDSTYEQYF
TGCAGCGTTGGTGACAGTACCTACGAGCAGTACTTC
>TRBD2|TRBJ2-1|TRBV7-8|many
CASSQLAGESNEQFF
TGTGCCAGCAGTCAACTAGCGGGAGAGTCCAATGAGCAGTTCTTC
>-|TRBJ2-3|TRBV6-5|many
CASSVGESTQYF
TGTGCCAGCAGTGTGGGGGAGTCAACGCAGTATTTT
>-|TRBJ1-4|TRBV10-3|many
CAISDRNEKLFF
TGTGCCATCAGTGATCGGAATGAAAAACTGTTTTTT
>-|TRBJ2-1|TRBV7-9|many
CASSAVADSYNEQFF
TGTGCCAGCAGCGCAGTAGCGGACTCCTACAATGAGCAGTTCTTC
>-|TRBJ2-2|TRBV5-1|-
CASSLDQGSGELFF
TGCGCCAGCAGCTTAGACCAGGGGTCCGGGGAGCTGTTTTTT
>-|TRBJ2-6|TRBV5-1|many
CASSLAETVVSGANVLTF
TGCGCCAGCAGCTTGGCTGAGACAGTAGTTAGTGGGGCCAACGTCCTGACTTTC